A selection of T cell receptor beta chains follows, all from one sample in a study of vaccination effects on CD4 cells after COVID-19. Assay: immunoSEQ multiplex PCR; the TCRdb copy retains only in-frame clones and omits some. The sample records roughly 63,000 clones, around 82% being singletons. The antigens these receptors bind are not known. Sequenced here: CD4+ T cells from PBMCs cultured with HCoV-OC43 spike peptides, sampled after COVID-19 vaccination. The receptor source for this set is a human donor who received a COVID-19 vaccine. Each CDR3 is given with its conserved first and last residue.

V	J	CDR3
TRBV6-5	TRBJ1-2	CASSPPAGPNYGYTF
TRBV18	TRBJ2-1	CASSPQGYNEQFF
TRBV6-5	TRBJ1-2	CASSYLGQGYGYTF
TRBV9	TRBJ1-1	CASSVAGGLTEAFF
TRBV10-1	TRBJ2-2	CASSGGGTNTGELFF
TRBV6-5	TRBJ2-5	CASSPIPGHQETQYF
TRBV24-1	TRBJ2-1	CATSRGGSYNEQFF
TRBV18	TRBJ2-1	CASSPQGSGGNEQFF
TRBV7-2	TRBJ2-3	CASSLRQTTDTQYF
TRBV18	TRBJ2-1	CASSPGGGVLGEQFF
TRBV6-5	TRBJ1-6	CASSPTGSKPPLHF